This T cell receptor (beta chain) came from a study of molecular identifiers for immune sequencing clone quantification. The V end lost 6 bases, the J end lost 5 bases, and 16 bases lay between the germline ends. Germline V gene data show CDR1 as MDHEN and CDR2 as SYDVKM. The CDR3 is 14 amino acids. Using its own MiXCR run on the PCR reads, TCRdb lists one record per CDR3 protein. The sample comprises about 510,000 distinct CDR3 sequences, about a fifth of which are singletons, and 0.84% rests with the top ten. There are many counts of this clonotype. Sequencing was performed on naive CD8+ T cells from blood, with Jurkat cell RNA spiked in. Subset defined: FACS-sorted CD8+CD4-CCR7+CD45RA+ naive T cells. V usage is TRBV28 and J usage is TRBJ2-5, with D perhaps TRBD2 (5 bases). The clonotype was recovered from a human donor in good health. Some libraries in this study had Jurkat cell RNA spiked in. The CDR3 DNA reads as TGTGCCAGCAGAGCCGAGGGCCTGGATGAGACCCAGTACTTC. Amino acid sequence: CASRAEGLDETQYF.